This TCR beta chain came from a study of early T cells in non-severe SARS-CoV-2 infection (dated by TCRdb to about 2021). Broadly, across the study: Bulk RNA from unsorted whole blood was used for TCR sequencing, so alpha and beta chains could not be paired.

The library was produced with 5' RACE. Data came from a NextSeq 500. The TCR library protocol attached unique molecular identifiers to individual cDNA molecules to correct for sequencing error and PCR bias. Both TCR alpha and beta chains were sequenced, and tight co-correlation was observed between alpha and beta sequence abundances in each sample. The source study handled its data this way. Decombinator V4 was used to annotate TCR sequences for V gene, J gene and CDR3. Expanded TCRs were defined as changing significantly between any two time points under a Poisson model with p below 0.0001. Abundances of TCRs were expressed as counts per million after normalisation to the total number of TCRs sequenced in each sample. MAIT TCRs were defined by TRAV1-2 paired with TRAJ12, TRAJ20 or TRAJ33, and iNKT TCRs by TRAV10 paired with TRAJ18. VDJdb, accessed 1 November 2021, was searched for CMV, EBV and SARS-CoV-2 annotated TCRs, with TCRs annotated for multiple antigens excluded. TCRdb cleaned the public reads at Q25 with fastp, built clones with MiXCR and kept in-frame beta chains. One record per CDR3 amino acid sequence lists the most common genes and DNA. The V and J calls and clone size come from TCRdb's table, not from the authors' own analysis. The sample has roughly 63,000 distinct CDR3 sequences on record, around 12% of them singletons. Together, the top ten hold about 1.2% of the sample.

The germline V gene sets CDR1 to SGHTA and CDR2 to FQGNSA. The CDR3 contains 15 residues, cysteine and phenylalanine counted. Only the CDR3 portion is preserved as DNA: 45 bases, with reading frame beginning at the first base. Deletion took 1 base off V and 3 bases off J, with a span of 11 bases between the germline ends. This clonotype turned up a few times. There is no known antigen for this receptor. Base qualities are not recorded, but no much larger clone differs from it by a single base. Set within a cohort of healthcare workers in London, UK, this nested case-control study involved weekly PCR testing of nasopharyngeal swabs along with blood sampling. Healthcare workers were enrolled in the week of the UK lockdown, from 23 to 31 March 2020, and were followed every week for up to roughly 16 weeks. Summary of the overall study and its limitations: VDJdb matching was skewed toward anti-spike CD8 responses, so virus-specific expansions were likely underestimated and private and CD4 specificities were missed.

The rearrangement combines TRBV7-2 with TRBJ2-3; no D gene can be assigned with confidence. The sequences come from whole blood, collected at baseline. The sequence was obtained from an adult who was a healthcare worker with PCR-confirmed SARS-CoV-2 infection or an uninfected control (not recorded which). The donor label of this sample is uncertain. Read as DNA, the sequence is TGTGCCAGCAGCTTAGGTTCCGTAGGGACAGATACGCAGTATTTT. It specifies CASSLGSVGTDTQYF.